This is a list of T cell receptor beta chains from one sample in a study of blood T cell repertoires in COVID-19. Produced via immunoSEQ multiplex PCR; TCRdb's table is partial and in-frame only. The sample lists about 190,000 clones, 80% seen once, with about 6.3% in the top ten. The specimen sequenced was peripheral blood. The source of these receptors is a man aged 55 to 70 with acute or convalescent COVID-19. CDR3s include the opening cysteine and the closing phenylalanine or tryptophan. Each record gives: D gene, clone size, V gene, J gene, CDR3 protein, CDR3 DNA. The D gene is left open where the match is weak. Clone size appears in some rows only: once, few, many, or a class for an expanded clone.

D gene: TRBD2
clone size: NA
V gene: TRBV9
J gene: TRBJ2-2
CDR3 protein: CASSPRTSGRLAGELFF
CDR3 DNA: TGTGCCAGCAGCCCCCGGACTAGCGGGAGACTGGCCGGGGAGCTGTTTTTT

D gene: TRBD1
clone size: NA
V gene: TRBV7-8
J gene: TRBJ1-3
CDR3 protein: CASSVTGTGRNTIYF
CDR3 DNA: TGTGCCAGCAGCGTTACCGGGACAGGGAGGAACACCATATATTTT

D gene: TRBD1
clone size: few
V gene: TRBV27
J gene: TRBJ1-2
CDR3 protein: CASRTGTGDDGYTF
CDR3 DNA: TGTGCCAGCAGGACCGGGACAGGGGACGATGGCTACACCTTC

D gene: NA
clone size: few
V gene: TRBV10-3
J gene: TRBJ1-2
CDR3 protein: CAISENSIWYGYTF
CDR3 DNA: TGTGCCATCAGTGAGAACAGTATTTGGTATGGCTACACCTTC

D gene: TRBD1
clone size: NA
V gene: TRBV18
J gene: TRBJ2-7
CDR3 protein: CASSPTQGAGAEQYF
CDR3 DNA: TGTGCCAGCTCCCCGACGCAGGGGGCGGGCGCCGAGCAGTACTTC

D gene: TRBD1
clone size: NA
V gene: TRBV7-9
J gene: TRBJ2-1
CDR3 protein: CASSLPGTGSNEQFF
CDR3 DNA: TGTGCCAGCAGCTTACCTGGGACAGGGTCGAATGAGCAGTTCTTC

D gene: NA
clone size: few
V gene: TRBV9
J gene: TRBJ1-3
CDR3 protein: CASSVDSGQGDSGNTIYF
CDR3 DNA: TGTGCCAGCAGCGTAGATAGCGGACAAGGGGATTCTGGAAACACCATATATTTT

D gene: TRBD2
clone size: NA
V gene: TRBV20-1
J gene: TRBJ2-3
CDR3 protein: CSASSMGLASTDTQYF
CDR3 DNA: TGCAGTGCTAGTTCGATGGGACTAGCGAGCACAGATACGCAGTATTTT

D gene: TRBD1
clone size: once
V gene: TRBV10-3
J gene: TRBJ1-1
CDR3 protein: CAISGGTGNGGSEAFF
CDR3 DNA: TGTGCCATCAGTGGAGGGACAGGGAACGGGGGTTCTGAAGCTTTCTTT

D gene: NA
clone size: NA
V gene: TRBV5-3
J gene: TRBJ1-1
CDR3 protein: CARSGQNTEAFF
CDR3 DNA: TGTGCCAGAAGCGGACAGAACACTGAAGCTTTCTTT

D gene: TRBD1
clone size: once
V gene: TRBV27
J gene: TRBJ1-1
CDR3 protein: CASSLRGRGTAFF
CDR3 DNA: TGTGCCAGCAGTTTAAGGGGGCGCGGGACAGCTTTCTTT

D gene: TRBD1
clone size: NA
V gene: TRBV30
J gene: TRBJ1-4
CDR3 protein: CAGGDRVGTNEKLFF
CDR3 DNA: TGTGCCGGAGGGGACAGGGTTGGAACTAATGAAAAACTGTTTTTT

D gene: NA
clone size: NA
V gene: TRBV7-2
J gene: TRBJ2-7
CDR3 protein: CASSARAGNPYEQYF
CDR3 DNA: TGTGCCAGCAGCGCAAGAGCGGGTAACCCCTACGAGCAGTACTTC

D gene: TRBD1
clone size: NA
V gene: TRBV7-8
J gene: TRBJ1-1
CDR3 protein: CASSPLPQGAEAFF
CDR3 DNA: TGTGCCAGCAGCCCGCTCCCTCAGGGGGCTGAAGCTTTCTTT

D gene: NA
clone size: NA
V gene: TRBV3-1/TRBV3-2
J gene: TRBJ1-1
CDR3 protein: CASSQVAGNTEAFF
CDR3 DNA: TGTGCCAGCAGCCAAGTTGCCGGGAACACTGAAGCTTTCTTT

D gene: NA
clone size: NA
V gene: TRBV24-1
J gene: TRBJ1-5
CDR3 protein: CATSDSDQPQHF
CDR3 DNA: TGTGCCACCAGTGATTCCGATCAGCCCCAGCATTTT

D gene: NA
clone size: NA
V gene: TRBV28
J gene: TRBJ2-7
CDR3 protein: CASSLSIYEQYF
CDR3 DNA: TGTGCCAGCAGTTTATCTATCTACGAGCAGTACTTC

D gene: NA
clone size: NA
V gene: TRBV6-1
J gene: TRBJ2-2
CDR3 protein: CASSEGTSRQLLGELFF
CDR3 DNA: TGTGCCAGCAGTGAAGGGACAAGCCGCCAACTACTCGGGGAGCTGTTTTTT

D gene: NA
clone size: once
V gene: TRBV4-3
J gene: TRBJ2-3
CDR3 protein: CASSRQGPGGFQYF
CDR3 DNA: TGCGCCAGCAGCCGGCAAGGCCCAGGGGGGTTTCAGTATTTT

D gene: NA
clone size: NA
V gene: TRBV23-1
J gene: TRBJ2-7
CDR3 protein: CASSQIDGGRTSRRQYF
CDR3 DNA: TGCGCCAGCAGTCAAATAGACGGGGGGCGAACATCTCGGCGGCAGTACTTC

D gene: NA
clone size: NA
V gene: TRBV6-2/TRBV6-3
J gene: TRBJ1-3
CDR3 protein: CASSSFGQGAGNTIYF
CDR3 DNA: TGTGCCAGCAGTTCTTTCGGCCAGGGTGCTGGAAACACCATATATTTT

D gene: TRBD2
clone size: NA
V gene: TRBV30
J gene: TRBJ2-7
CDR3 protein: CAWSVSGSVYEQYF
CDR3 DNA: TGTGCCTGGAGTGTCAGCGGGAGTGTGTACGAGCAGTACTTC

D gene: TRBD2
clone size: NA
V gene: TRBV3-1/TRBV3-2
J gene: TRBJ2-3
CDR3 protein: CASSQERTSGTDTQYF
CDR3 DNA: TGTGCCAGCAGCCAAGAACGGACTAGCGGAACAGATACGCAGTATTTT

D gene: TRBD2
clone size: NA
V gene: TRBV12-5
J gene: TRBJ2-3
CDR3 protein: CATTGLAGGTLTDTQYF
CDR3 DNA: TGTGCTACAACGGGACTAGCGGGAGGTACCCTCACAGATACGCAGTATTTT

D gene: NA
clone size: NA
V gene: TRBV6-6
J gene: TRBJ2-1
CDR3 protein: CASSGGWYNEQFF
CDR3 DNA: TGTGCCAGCAGTGGGGGCTGGTACAATGAGCAGTTCTTC

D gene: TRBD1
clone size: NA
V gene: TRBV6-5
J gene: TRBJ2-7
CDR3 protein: CASSYSMGQNYEQYF
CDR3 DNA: TGTGCCAGCAGTTACTCGATGGGACAGAACTACGAGCAGTACTTC

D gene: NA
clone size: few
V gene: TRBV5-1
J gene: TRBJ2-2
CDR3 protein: CASSFGLRDYTGELFF
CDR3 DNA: TGCGCCAGCAGCTTCGGACTCCGAGATTACACCGGGGAGCTGTTTTTT

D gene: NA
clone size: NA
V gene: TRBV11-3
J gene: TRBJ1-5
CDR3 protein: CASSSTENSNQPQHF
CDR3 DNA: TGTGCCAGCAGCTCGACAGAGAATAGCAATCAGCCCCAGCATTTT

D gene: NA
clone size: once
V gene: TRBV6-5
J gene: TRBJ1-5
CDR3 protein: CASSFGVNQPQHF
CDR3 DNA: TGTGCCAGCAGTTTCGGAGTTAATCAGCCCCAGCATTTT

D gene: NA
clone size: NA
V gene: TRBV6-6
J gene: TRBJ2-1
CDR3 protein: CASSSLAADAFF
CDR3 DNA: TGTGCCAGCAGTTCATTAGCGGCCGACGCGTTCTTC

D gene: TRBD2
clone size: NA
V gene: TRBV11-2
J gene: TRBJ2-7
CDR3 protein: CASSLASSSGYEQYF
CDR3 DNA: TGTGCCAGCAGCTTAGCCTCATCTAGCGGCTACGAGCAGTACTTC

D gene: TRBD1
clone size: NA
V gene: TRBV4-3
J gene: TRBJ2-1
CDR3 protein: CASSPGTGRANNEQFF
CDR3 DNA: TGCGCCAGCAGCCCCGGGACAGGGAGAGCGAACAATGAGCAGTTCTTC

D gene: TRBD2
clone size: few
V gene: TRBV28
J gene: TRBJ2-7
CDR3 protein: CASSLSGTSGSYEQYF
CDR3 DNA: TGTGCCAGCAGTTTATCAGGGACTAGCGGCTCCTACGAGCAGTACTTC

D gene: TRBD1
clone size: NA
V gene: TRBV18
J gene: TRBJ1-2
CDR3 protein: CASSPGQGNYGYTF
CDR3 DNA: TGTGCCAGCTCACCTGGACAGGGGAACTATGGCTACACCTTC

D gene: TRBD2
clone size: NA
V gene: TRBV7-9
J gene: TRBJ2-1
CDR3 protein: CASSFGGAYNEQFF
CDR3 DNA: TGTGCCAGCAGCTTCGGGGGGGCCTACAATGAGCAGTTCTTC

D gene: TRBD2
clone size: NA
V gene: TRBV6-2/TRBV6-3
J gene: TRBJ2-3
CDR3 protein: CASSPGDGGKSTDTQYF
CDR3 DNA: TGTGCCAGCAGTCCGGGCGACGGGGGGAAAAGCACAGATACGCAGTATTTT

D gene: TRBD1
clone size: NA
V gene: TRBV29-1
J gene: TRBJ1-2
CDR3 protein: CSVDPGGRAGYTF
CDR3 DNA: TGCAGCGTTGACCCAGGGGGGCGGGCTGGCTACACCTTC

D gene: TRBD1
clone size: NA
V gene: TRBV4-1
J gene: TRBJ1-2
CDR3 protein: CASSQGDRGRRGYTF
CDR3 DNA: TGCGCCAGCAGCCAAGGGGACAGGGGGCGGCGTGGCTACACCTTC

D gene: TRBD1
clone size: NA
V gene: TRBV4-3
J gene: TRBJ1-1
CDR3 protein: CASSQGGQGVLGGAFF
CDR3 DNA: TGCGCCAGCAGCCAAGGGGGCCAGGGGGTTTTGGGGGGAGCTTTCTTT

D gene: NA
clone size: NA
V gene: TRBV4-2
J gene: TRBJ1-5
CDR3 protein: CASSQAPNQPQHF
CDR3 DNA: TGTGCCAGCAGCCAAGCCCCGAATCAGCCCCAGCATTTT

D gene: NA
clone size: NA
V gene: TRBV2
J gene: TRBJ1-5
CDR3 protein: CASKPATRGNQPQHF
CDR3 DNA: TGTGCCAGCAAGCCCGCAACTCGAGGCAATCAGCCCCAGCATTTT

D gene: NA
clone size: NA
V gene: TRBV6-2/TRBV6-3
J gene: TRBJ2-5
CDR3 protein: CASSRPGVWETQYF
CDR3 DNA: TGTGCCAGCAGCCGCCCAGGGGTATGGGAGACCCAGTACTTC

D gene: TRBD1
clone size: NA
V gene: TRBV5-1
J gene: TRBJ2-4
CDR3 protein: CASSPQTGVQNIQYF
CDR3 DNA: TGCGCCAGCAGCCCTCAAACAGGGGTGCAAAACATTCAGTACTTC

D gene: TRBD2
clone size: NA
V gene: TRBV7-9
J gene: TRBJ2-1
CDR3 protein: CASSLSGGAFGEQFF
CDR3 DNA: TGTGCCAGCAGCCTTAGCGGGGGGGCCTTCGGAGAGCAGTTCTTC

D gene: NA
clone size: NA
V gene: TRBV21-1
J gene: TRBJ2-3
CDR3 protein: CASSTGGSGPDTQYF
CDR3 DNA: TGTGCCAGCAGTACCGGCGGGAGTGGCCCAGATACGCAGTATTTT

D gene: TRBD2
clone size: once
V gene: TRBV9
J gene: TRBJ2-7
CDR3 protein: CASSVASGASYEQYF
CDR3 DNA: TGTGCCAGCAGCGTAGCCAGCGGGGCCTCCTACGAGCAGTACTTC

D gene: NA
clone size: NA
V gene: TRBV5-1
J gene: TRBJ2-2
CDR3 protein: CASQEQGLDTGELFF
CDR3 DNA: TGCGCCAGCCAGGAGCAGGGTTTGGACACCGGGGAGCTGTTTTTT

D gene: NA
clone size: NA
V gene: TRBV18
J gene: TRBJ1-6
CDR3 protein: CASSPEQPKNSPLHF
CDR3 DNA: TGTGCCAGCTCACCGGAACAGCCTAAGAATTCACCCCTCCACTTT

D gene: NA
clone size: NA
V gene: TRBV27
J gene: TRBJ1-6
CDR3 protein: CASRFLDTSPLHF
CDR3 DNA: TGTGCCAGCAGATTTTTGGACACCTCACCCCTCCACTTT

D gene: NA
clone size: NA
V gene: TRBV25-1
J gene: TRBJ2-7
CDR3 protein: CASSRDSYEQYF
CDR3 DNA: TGTGCCAGCAGCAGGGATTCCTACGAGCAGTACTTC

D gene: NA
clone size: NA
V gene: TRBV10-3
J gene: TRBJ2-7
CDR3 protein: CAISESAINPTYEQYF
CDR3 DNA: TGTGCCATCAGTGAGTCTGCAATCAACCCTACCTACGAGCAGTACTTC